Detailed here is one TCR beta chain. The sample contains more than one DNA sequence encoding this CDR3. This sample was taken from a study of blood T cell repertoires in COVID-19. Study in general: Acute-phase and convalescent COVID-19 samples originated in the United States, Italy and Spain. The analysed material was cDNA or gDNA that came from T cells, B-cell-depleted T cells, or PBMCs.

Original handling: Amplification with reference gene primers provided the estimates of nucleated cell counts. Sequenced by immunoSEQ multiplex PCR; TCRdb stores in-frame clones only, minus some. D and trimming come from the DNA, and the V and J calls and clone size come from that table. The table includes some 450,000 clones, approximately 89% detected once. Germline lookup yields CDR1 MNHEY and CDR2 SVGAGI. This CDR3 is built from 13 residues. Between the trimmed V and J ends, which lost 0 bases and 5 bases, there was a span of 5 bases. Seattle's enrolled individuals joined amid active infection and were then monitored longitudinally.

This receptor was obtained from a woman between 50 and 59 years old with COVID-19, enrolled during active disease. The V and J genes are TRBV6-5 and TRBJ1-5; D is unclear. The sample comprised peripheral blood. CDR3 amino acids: CASSYSRDQPQHF. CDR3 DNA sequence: TGTGCCAGCAGTTACTCCCGGGATCAGCCCCAGCATTTT.